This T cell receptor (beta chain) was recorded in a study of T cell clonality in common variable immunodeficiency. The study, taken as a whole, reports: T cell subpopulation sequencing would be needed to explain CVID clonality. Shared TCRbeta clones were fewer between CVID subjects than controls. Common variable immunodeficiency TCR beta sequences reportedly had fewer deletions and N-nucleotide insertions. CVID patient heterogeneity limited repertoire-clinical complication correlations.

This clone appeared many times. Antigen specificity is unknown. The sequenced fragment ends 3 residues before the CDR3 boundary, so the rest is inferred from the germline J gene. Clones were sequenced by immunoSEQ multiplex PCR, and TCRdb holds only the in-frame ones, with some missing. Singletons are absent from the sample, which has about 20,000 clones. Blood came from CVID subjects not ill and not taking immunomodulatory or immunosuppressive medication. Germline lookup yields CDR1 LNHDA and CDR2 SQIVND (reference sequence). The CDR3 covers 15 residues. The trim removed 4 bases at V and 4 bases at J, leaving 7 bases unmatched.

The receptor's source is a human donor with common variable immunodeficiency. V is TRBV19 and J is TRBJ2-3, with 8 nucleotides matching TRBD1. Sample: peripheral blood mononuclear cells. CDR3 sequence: CASSKIQGVADTQYF. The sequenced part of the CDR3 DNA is TGTGCCAGTAGTAAGATACAGGGGGTCGCAGATACG.